Detailed here is one T cell receptor beta chain. Assay used: immunoSEQ multiplex PCR; TCRdb lists only in-frame clones, some missing. The table lists 250,000 or so clones, around 89% of them singletons. This sample was included in a study of blood T cell repertoires in COVID-19. The specimen was peripheral blood. The clonotype was recovered from a woman between 25 and 40 years old with COVID-19, enrolled during active disease.

The CDR3 is CASSPGLAVPQELFF. In nucleotides, the CDR3 is TGCGCCAGCAGCCCCGGACTAGCGGTACCACAGGAGCTGTTTTTT. The V call is TRBV4-1, the J call TRBJ2-2, with TRBD2 matching 10 bases. Trimming at V came to 4 bases and at J to 10 bases, leaving 9 bases not matched to a gene. The CDR3 consists of 15 residues. Germline V gene lookup returns CDR1 MGHRA and CDR2 YSYEKL.